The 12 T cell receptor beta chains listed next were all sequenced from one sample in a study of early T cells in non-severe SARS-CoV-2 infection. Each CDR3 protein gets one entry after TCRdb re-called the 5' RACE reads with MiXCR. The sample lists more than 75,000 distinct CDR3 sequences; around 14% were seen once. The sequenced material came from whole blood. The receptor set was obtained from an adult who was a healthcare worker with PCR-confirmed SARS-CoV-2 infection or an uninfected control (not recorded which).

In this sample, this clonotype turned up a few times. The CDR3, as DNA: TGTGCCAGCAGCTTAGATGGAGAGCCCTACAATGAGCAGTTCTTC. Protein sequence: CASSLDGEPYNEQFF. This sequence joins TRBV7-8 and TRBJ2-1, with unresolved D. Between the trimmed V and J ends, which lost 1 base and 2 bases, there was a span of 9 bases. The CDR3 extends over 15 amino acids. Germline loops: CDR1 SGHVS, CDR2 FQNEAQ. The whole variable domain, remainder taken from reference TRBV7-8 and TRBJ2-1, is GAGVSQSPRYKVAKRGQDVALRCDPISGHVSLFWYQQALGQGPEFLTYFQNEAQLDKSGLPSDRFFAERPEGSVSTLKIQRTQQEDSAVYLCASSLDGEPYNEQFFGPGTRLTVL.

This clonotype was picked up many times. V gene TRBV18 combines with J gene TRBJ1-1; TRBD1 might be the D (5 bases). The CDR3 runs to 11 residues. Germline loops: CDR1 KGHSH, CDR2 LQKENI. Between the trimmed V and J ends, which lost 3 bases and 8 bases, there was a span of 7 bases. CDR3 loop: CASSPRDEAFF. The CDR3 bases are TGTGCCAGCTCACCCCGGGACGAAGCTTTCTTT.

In nucleotides, the CDR3 is TGTGCCAGCAGTTTCCCCAGAGACCGTTACGAGCAGTACTTC. Its translation: CASSFPRDRYEQYF. The chain uses TRBV27 and TRBJ2-7; D is ambiguous. Trimming left V 3 bases short and J 4 bases short, with 13 bases between. From germline, CDR1 is MNHEY and CDR2 SMNVEV (reference sequence). The CDR3 runs to 14 residues.

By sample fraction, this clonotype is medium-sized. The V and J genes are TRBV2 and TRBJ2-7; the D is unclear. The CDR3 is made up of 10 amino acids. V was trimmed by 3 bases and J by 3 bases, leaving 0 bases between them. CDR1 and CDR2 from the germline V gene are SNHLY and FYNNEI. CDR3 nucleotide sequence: TGTGCCAGCAGTGACTACGAGCAGTACTTC. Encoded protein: CASSDYEQYF. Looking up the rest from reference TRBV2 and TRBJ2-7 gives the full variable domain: EPEVTQTPSHQVTQMGQEVILRCVPISNHLYFYWYRQILGQKVEFLVSFYNNEISEKSEIFDDQFSVERPDGSNFTLKIRSTKLEDSAMYFCASSDYEQYFGPGTRLTVT.

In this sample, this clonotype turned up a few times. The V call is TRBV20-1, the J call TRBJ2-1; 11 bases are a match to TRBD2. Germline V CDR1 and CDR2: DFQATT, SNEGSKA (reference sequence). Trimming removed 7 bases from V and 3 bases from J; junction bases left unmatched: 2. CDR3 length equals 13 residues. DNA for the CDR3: TGCAGTGGGGGACTAGCGGACTACAATGAGCAGTTCTTC. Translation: CSGGLADYNEQFF.

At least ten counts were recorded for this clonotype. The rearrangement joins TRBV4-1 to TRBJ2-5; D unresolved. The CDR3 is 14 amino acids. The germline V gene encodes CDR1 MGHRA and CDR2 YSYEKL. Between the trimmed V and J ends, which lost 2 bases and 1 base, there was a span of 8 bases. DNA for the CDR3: TGCGCCAGCAGCCAAATCACCCTCCAAGAGACCCAGTACTTC. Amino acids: CASSQITLQETQYF.

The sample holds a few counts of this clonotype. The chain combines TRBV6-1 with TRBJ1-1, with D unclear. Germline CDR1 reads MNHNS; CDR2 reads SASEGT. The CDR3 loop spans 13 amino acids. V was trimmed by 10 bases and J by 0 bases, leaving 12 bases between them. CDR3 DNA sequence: TGTGCCACCTCCCCCGGGATGAACACTGAAGCTTTCTTT. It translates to CATSPGMNTEAFF.

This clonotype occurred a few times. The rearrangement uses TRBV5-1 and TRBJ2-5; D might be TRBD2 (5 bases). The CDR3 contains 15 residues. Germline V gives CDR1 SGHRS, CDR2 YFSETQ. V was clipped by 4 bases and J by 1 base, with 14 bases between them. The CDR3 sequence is CASSLRAGSQETQYF. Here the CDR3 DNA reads TGCGCCAGCAGCCTGAGGGCAGGTTCCCAAGAGACCCAGTACTTC.

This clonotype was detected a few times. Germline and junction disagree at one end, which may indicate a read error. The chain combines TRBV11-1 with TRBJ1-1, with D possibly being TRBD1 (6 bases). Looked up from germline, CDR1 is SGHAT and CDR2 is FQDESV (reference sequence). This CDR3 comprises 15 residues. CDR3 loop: CASSLLGGRNSEAFF. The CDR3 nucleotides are TGTGCCAGCAGCTTATTAGGGGGGCGCAACAGTGAAGCTTTCTTT. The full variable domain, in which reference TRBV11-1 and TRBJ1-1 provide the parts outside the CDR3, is EAEVAQSPRYKITEKSQAVAFWCDPISGHATLYWYRQILGQGPELLVQFQDESVVDDSQLPKDRFSAERLKGVDSTLKIQPAELGDSAMYLCASSLLGGRNSEAFFGQGTRLTVV.

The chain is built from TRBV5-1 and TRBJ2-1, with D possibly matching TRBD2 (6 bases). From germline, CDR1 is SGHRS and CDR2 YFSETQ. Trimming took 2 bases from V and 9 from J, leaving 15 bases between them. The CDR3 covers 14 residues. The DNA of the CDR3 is TGCGCCAGCAGCTTTGGGGACGGGGGAAGTGAGCAGTTCTTC. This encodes CASSFGDGGSEQFF.

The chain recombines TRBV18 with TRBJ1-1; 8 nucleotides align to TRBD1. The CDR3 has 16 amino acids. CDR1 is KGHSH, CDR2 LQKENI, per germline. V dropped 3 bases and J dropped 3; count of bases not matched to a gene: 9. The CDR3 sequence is CASSPPGQGGHTEAFF. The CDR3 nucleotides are TGTGCCAGCTCACCTCCAGGACAGGGAGGGCACACTGAAGCTTTCTTT.

The chain's CDR3 is CASRGLAAYNEQFF. CDR3 nucleotides: TGTGCCAGCAGGGGACTAGCGGCCTACAATGAGCAGTTCTTC. This chain links TRBV28 with TRBJ2-1, with 11 bases identical to TRBD2. J lost 2 bases, V lost 6 bases, and 0 bases had no gene match. The CDR3 runs 14 residues. Germline CDR1 and CDR2: MDHEN and SYDVKM.